The text below deals with one T cell receptor beta chain. V lost 6 bases and J 2 bases, leaving 11 bases between the germline ends. This CDR3 comprises 13 residues. Germline values: CDR1 MNHEY, CDR2 SVGAGI. The data derive from a study of shared T cell receptors in the human thymus. Sequencing used immunoSEQ multiplex PCR; TCRdb keeps in-frame clones, though not all of them. Among roughly 660,000 clones listed, 88% were seen once. These data also formed part of another study, on human thymus T cells. Turning to that study: Immunologically healthy infants in Finland undergoing congenital heart defect surgery were the donors. From resections taken during corrective heart surgery, the thymus tissue was obtained. Thymic and blood repertoires seemed to favor certain V and J genes. Related research found strongly overlapping thymic repertoires in unrelated individuals.

Sample: thymocytes. The TCR sequence derives from a boy younger than two with a congenital heart defect. V is TRBV6-5 and J is TRBJ2-7, with D perhaps matching TRBD2 (6 bases). CDR3 DNA: TGTGCCAGCAGGGGACTGTTCCCCTACGAGCAGTACTTC. This sequence encodes CASRGLFPYEQYF.